Listed below are T cell receptor beta chains from one sample, sequenced in a study of blood T cell repertoires in COVID-19. Some clones are missing from TCRdb's copy, which holds only in-frame ones; the method was immunoSEQ multiplex PCR. The sample has hundreds of thousands of clones; approximately 90% are singletons. Material: PBMCs or T cells enriched from blood (not recorded which). All receptors come from a woman between 50 and 59 years old who had recovered from COVID-19. CDR3s include the opening cysteine and the closing phenylalanine or tryptophan. The D gene is left open where the match is weak. Rows may omit the clone size; those that give it use once, few, many or a size class.

clone_size	v_call	d_call	j_call	cdr3_aa	cdr3_nt
-	TRBV30	TRBD1	TRBJ1-2	CAWSRTDRDYGYTF	TGTGCCTGGAGCCGCACCGACAGGGACTATGGCTACACCTTC
once	TRBV7-9	-	TRBJ1-4	CASSLALAVQTNEKLFF	TGTGCCAGCAGCTTAGCTCTGGCAGTACAGACTAATGAAAAACTGTTTTTT
-	TRBV18	-	TRBJ2-3	CASSPQGGRDTQYF	TGTGCCAGCTCACCCCAGGGGGGCCGAGATACGCAGTATTTT
-	TRBV2	TRBD1	TRBJ2-3	CASAGQGGLADTQYF	TGTGCCAGCGCGGGACAGGGAGGTTTGGCGGATACGCAGTATTTT
-	TRBV28	-	TRBJ2-2	CASSIGGQNTGELFF	TGTGCCAGCAGTATCGGCGGACAGAACACCGGGGAGCTGTTTTTT
-	TRBV5-4	-	TRBJ1-3	CASSLEGGLGNTIYF	TGTGCCAGCAGCTTGGAAGGGGGTCTTGGAAACACCATATATTTT
-	TRBV21-1	-	TRBJ1-1	CASSKVRVSLNTEAFF	TGTGCCAGCAGCAAAGTGCGGGTCAGCTTGAACACTGAAGCTTTCTTT
once	TRBV5-1	-	TRBJ1-1	CASSFGSSNTEAFF	TGCGCCAGCAGCTTTGGCAGTTCCAACACTGAAGCTTTCTTT
-	TRBV7-9	TRBD2	TRBJ2-1	CASSQGLGHEQFF	TGTGCCAGCAGCCAGGGACTAGGGCATGAGCAGTTCTTC
-	TRBV5-1	TRBD2	TRBJ2-5	CASRAGGKTQYF	TGCGCCTCGCGGGCGGGGGGAAAGACCCAGTACTTC
-	TRBV4-1	-	TRBJ1-2	CASSQEGEGGGGYTF	TGCGCCAGCAGCCAAGAGGGCGAGGGAGGGGGTGGCTACACCTTC
-	TRBV7-6	-	TRBJ1-4	CASSPYLGGEKLFF	TGTGCCAGCAGCCCGTACCTGGGGGGTGAAAAACTGTTTTTT
-	TRBV19	-	TRBJ1-6	CASSWDKPGSSPLHF	TGTGCCAGTAGTTGGGACAAGCCAGGATCCTCACCCCTCCACTTT
-	TRBV19	TRBD1	TRBJ2-2	CASSITGGLGELFF	TGTGCCAGTAGTATAACAGGGGGCCTAGGGGAGCTGTTTTTT
-	TRBV9	-	TRBJ2-5	CASSVEVGLARETQYF	TGTGCCAGCAGCGTCGAGGTCGGGCTAGCTCGTGAGACCCAGTACTTC
-	TRBV7-3	TRBD1	TRBJ1-1	CASSATGGRTEAFF	TGTGCCAGCAGCGCAACAGGGGGCCGCACTGAAGCTTTCTTT
-	TRBV5-6	TRBD2	TRBJ2-1	CASSPGTSGGALPYNEQFF	TGTGCCAGCAGCCCCGGGACTAGCGGGGGGGCTTTGCCCTACAATGAGCAGTTCTTC
-	TRBV27	TRBD1	TRBJ2-7	CASSRQGYEQYF	TGTGCCAGCAGTCGACAGGGTTACGAGCAGTACTTC
few	TRBV6-4	TRBD2	TRBJ2-2	CASSDSTSAGELFF	TGTGCCAGCAGTGACTCGACTAGCGCCGGGGAGCTGTTTTTT
-	TRBV7-2	-	TRBJ1-1	CASSPVADTEAFF	TGTGCCAGCAGCCCGGTAGCTGACACTGAAGCTTTCTTT
-	TRBV19	TRBD1	TRBJ1-6	CASSIGTGVGSPLHF	TGTGCCAGTAGTATTGGGACAGGGGTCGGGTCACCCCTCCACTTT
-	TRBV6-5	-	TRBJ1-2	CASSPQGNYGYTF	TGTGCCAGCAGTCCACAGGGAAACTATGGCTACACCTTC
-	TRBV27	TRBD2	TRBJ2-7	CASRRTSGTYEQYF	TGTGCCAGCAGGAGGACTAGCGGGACCTACGAGCAGTACTTC
-	TRBV7-9	TRBD1	TRBJ1-5	CASSWTGSNQPQHF	TGTGCCAGCAGCTGGACAGGGAGCAATCAGCCCCAGCATTTT
once	TRBV11-2	-	TRBJ1-2	CASSLVFNGYTF	TGTGCCAGCAGCTTAGTTTTTAATGGCTACACCTTC
-	TRBV5-1	TRBD1	TRBJ2-1	CASRPGTGYNEQFF	TGCGCCAGCAGGCCCGGGACAGGATACAATGAGCAGTTCTTC
-	TRBV4-3	-	TRBJ1-2	CASSQEILGRDYGYTF	TGCGCCAGCAGCCAAGAGATATTGGGCAGAGACTATGGCTACACCTTC
few	TRBV7-2	-	TRBJ1-1	CASSLKRGNTEAFF	TGTGCCAGCAGCTTAAAGCGGGGGAACACTGAAGCTTTCTTT
-	TRBV30	-	TRBJ1-6	CAWTQGLAYNSPLHF	TGTGCCTGGACACAGGGTCTCGCCTATAATTCACCCCTCCACTTT
-	TRBV4-3	-	TRBJ2-5	CASSQVLGGQETQYF	TGCGCCAGCAGCCAAGTTCTAGGGGGCCAAGAGACCCAGTACTTC
once	TRBV25-1	-	TRBJ2-3	CASRDPGTQYF	TGTGCCAGCAGGGACCCGGGGACGCAGTATTTT
-	TRBV5-5	-	TRBJ2-7	CASSSITTDYEQYF	TGTGCCAGCAGCTCCATTACGACAGACTACGAGCAGTACTTC
-	TRBV7-2	TRBD2	TRBJ2-3	CASSLAASGDYTDTQYF	TGTGCCAGCAGCTTAGCGGCTAGCGGGGACTACACAGATACGCAGTATTTT
-	TRBV19	-	TRBJ2-3	CASSIQGFSTDTQYF	TGTGCCAGTAGTATACAGGGATTTAGCACAGATACGCAGTATTTT
-	TRBV25-1	TRBD2	TRBJ2-3	CASSESLGGVGDTQYF	TGTGCCAGCAGTGAATCCCTCGGGGGGGTGGGAGATACGCAGTATTTT
few	TRBV9	TRBD1	TRBJ1-1	CASSAGTGAAWSTEAFF	TGTGCCAGCAGCGCCGGGACAGGGGCGGCTTGGAGCACTGAAGCTTTCTTT
-	TRBV29-1	TRBD2	TRBJ2-3	CSVWTSGADTQYF	TGCAGCGTTTGGACTAGCGGGGCGGACACGCAGTATTTT
-	TRBV9	TRBD2	TRBJ2-3	CASSFVAGARDTQYF	TGTGCCAGCAGCTTCGTAGCGGGGGCTCGAGATACGCAGTATTTT
-	TRBV28	TRBD1	TRBJ1-2	CASSARTGEVGF	TGTGCCAGCAGTGCCCGGACAGGCGAGGTTGGGTTC
-	TRBV6-5	TRBD1	TRBJ1-5	CASRGTGAVLEPQHF	TGTGCCAGCAGGGGCACAGGGGCCGTCCTGGAACCCCAGCATTTT
once	TRBV5-1	-	TRBJ2-5	CASNAGRGGQETQYF	TGCGCCAGCAATGCGGGGCGGGGAGGACAAGAGACCCAGTACTTC
-	TRBV13	-	TRBJ2-3	CASSSPGFVANTQYF	TGTGCCAGCAGCTCCCCCGGGTTCGTGGCAAATACGCAGTATTTT
-	TRBV28	-	TRBJ1-6	CASSYNTQGNSPLHF	TGTGCCAGCAGTTACAATACGCAGGGGAATTCACCCCTCCACTTT
once	TRBV24-1	TRBD2	TRBJ2-2	CATSDFHSGGRITGELFF	TGTGCCACCAGTGATTTCCACAGCGGGGGCCGAATCACCGGGGAGCTGTTTTTT
-	TRBV6-2/TRBV6-3	-	TRBJ1-2	CASSRGTLANYGYTF	TGTGCCAGCAGTCGCGGGACCCTAGCTAACTATGGCTACACCTTC
-	TRBV5-1	TRBD1	TRBJ2-5	CASAGTGQETQYF	TGCGCCAGCGCCGGGACAGGGCAAGAGACCCAGTACTTC